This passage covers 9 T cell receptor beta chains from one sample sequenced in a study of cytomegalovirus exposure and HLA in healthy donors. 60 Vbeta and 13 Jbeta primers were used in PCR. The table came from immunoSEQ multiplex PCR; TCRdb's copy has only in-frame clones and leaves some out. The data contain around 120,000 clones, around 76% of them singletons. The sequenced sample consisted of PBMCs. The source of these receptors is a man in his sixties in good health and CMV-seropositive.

CDR3 sequence reads: CASSQGDRGNTEAFF. The CDR3 DNA follows: TGCGCCAGCAGCCAAGGGGACAGGGGGAACACTGAAGCTTTCTTT. The genes are TRBV4-1 and TRBJ1-1; 10 bases are a match to TRBD1. Trimming removed 1 base from V and 1 base from J; junction bases left unmatched: 0. Germline loops: CDR1 MGHRA, CDR2 YSYEKL. The CDR3 contains 15 residues.

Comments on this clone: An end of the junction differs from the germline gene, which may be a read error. CDR3 bases: TGTGCCGGCAGCTCGGCCACCGGCGGGAACACTGAAGCTTTCTTT. Translated, it gives CAGSSATGGNTEAFF. V and J are TRBV5-6 and TRBJ1-1; D is undetermined. The CDR3 loop spans 15 amino acids. The V gene's germline CDR1 is SGHDT and CDR2 YYEEEE.

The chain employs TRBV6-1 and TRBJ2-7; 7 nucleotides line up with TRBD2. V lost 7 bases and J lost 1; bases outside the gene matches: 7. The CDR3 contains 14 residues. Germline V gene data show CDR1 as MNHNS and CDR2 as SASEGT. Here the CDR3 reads CASIGRDGSYEQYF. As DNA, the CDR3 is TGTGCCAGCATTGGGAGGGACGGATCCTACGAGCAGTACTTC.

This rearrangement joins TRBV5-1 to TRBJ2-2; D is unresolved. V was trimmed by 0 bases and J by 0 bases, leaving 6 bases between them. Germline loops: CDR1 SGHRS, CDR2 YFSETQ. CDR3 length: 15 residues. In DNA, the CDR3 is TGCGCCAGCAGCTTGGGAGCGTCGAACACCGGGGAGCTGTTTTTT. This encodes CASSLGASNTGELFF.

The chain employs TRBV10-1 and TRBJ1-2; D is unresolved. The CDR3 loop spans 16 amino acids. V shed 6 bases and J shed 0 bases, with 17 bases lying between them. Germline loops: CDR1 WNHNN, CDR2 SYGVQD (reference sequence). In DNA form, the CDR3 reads TGCGCCAGCAGGGGAGGCCTACCTAAAGCTAACTATGGCTACACCTTC. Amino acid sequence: CASRGGLPKANYGYTF.

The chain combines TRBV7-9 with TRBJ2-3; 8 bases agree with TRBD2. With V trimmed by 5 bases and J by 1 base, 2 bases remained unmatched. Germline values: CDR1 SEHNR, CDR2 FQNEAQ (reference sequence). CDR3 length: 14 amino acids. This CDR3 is CASSDSGGTDTQYF. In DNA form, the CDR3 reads TGTGCCAGCAGCGATAGCGGGGGCACAGATACGCAGTATTTT.

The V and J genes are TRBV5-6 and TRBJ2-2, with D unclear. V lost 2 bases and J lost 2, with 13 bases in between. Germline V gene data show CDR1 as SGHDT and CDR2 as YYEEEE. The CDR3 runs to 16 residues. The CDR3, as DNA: TGTGCCAGCAGCTTCTATTCCGCAGGAAACACCGGGGAGCTGTTTTTT. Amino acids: CASSFYSAGNTGELFF.

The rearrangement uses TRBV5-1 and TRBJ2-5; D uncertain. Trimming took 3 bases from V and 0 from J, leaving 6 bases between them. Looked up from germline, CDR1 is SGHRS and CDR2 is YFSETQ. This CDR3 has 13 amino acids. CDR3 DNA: TGCGCCAGCAGCTCCGACAACCAAGAGACCCAGTACTTC. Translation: CASSSDNQETQYF.

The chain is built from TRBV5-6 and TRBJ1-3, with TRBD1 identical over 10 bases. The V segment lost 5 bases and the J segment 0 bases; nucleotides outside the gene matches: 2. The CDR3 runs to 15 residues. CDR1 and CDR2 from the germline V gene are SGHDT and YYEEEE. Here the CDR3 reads CASRGQGYSGNTIYF. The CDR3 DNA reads TGTGCCAGCAGGGGACAGGGGTACTCTGGAAACACCATATATTTT.